The TCR beta chain under discussion was sequenced for a study of OX40 agonist ivuxolimab in advanced cancers. Data came from immunoSEQ multiplex PCR; TCRdb stores just in-frame clones and leaves some out. The sample has some 28,000 clones; more than 75% are singletons. V lost 2 bases and J 8 bases, leaving 12 bases between the germline ends. The CDR3 is 13 amino acids. The germline V gene has CDR1 MNHEY and CDR2 SVGAGI. Sequencing was performed on CD4+ or CD8+ T cells sorted from blood, taken in a trial of the OX40 agonist ivuxolimab. The source is an adult with an advanced solid tumor such as melanoma, head and neck, liver or kidney cancer. V gene TRBV6-5 combines with J gene TRBJ1-1; D is unclear. The CDR3 region is CASSYGLQLEAFF. The CDR3, as DNA: TGTGCCAGCAGTTACGGTTTACAGCTCGAAGCTTTCTTT.